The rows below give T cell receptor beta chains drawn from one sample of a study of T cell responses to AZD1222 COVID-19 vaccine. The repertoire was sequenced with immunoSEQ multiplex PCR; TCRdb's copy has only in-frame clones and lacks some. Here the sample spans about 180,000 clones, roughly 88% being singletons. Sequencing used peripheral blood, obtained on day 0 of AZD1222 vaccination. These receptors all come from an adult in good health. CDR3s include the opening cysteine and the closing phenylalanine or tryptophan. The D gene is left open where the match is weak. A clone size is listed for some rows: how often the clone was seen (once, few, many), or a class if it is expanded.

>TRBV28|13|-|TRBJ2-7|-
CASSLSHTAEQYF
TGTGCCAGCAGTTTATCCCATACAGCCGAGCAGTACTTC
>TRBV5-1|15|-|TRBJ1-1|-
CASSFGVGRNTEAFF
TGCGCCAGCAGCTTTGGAGTAGGGAGGAACACTGAAGCTTTCTTT
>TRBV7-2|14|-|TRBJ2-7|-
CASSPPFPPRGQYF
TGTGCCAGCAGCCCTCCGTTCCCACCACGAGGGCAGTACTTC
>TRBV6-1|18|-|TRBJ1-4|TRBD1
CASSEMTGGGADNEKLFF
TGTGCCAGCAGTGAAATGACGGGAGGGGGCGCGGATAATGAAAAACTGTTTTTT
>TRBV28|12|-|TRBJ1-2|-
CASSLVNYGYTF
TGTGCCAGCAGTTTGGTTAACTATGGCTACACCTTC
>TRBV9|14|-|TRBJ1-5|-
CASSVGQGSQPQHF
TGTGCCAGCAGCGTAGGCCAGGGGAGTCAGCCCCAGCATTTT
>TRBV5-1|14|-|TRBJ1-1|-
CASSLLEGNTEAFF
TGCGCCAGCAGCTTGTTGGAGGGGAACACTGAAGCTTTCTTT
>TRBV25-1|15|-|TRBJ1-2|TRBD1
CASSDPGTGDRGYTF
TGTGCCAGCAGTGACCCCGGGACAGGGGATAGGGGCTACACCTTC
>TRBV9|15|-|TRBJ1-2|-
CASSVAAADLLGYTF
TGTGCCAGCAGCGTAGCCGCGGCGGACTTACTCGGCTACACCTTC
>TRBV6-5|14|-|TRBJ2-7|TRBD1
CASSRDRVVYEQYF
TGTGCCAGCAGTAGGGACAGGGTTGTTTACGAGCAGTACTTC
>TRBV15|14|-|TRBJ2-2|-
CATSAGANTGELFF
TGTGCCACCTCGGCCGGGGCGAACACCGGGGAGCTGTTTTTT
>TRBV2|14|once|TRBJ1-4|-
CASSLGGWREKLFF
TGTGCCAGCAGTTTGGGGGGGTGGCGTGAAAAACTGTTTTTT
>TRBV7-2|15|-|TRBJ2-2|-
CASSPQVANTGELFF
TGTGCCAGCAGCCCCCAGGTCGCGAACACCGGGGAGCTGTTTTTT
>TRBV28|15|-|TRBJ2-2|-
CASKPGAANTGELFF
TGTGCCAGCAAACCGGGGGCAGCGAACACCGGGGAGCTGTTTTTT
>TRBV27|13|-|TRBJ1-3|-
CASAQGQGNTIYF
TGTGCCAGCGCGCAGGGGCAAGGAAACACCATATATTTT
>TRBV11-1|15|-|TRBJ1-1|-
CASSLLDKSLQGAFF
TGTGCCAGCAGCTTACTGGACAAATCCCTCCAGGGAGCTTTCTTT
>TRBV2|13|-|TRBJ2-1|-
CASIGPYYNEQFF
TGTGCCAGCATCGGGCCCTATTACAATGAGCAGTTCTTC
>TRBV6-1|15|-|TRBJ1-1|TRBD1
CASSEYRGMNTEAFF
TGTGCCAGCAGTGAATACAGGGGAATGAACACTGAAGCTTTCTTT
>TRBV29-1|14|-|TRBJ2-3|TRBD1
CSVVAGGGTDTQYF
TGCAGCGTTGTTGCAGGGGGCGGCACAGATACGCAGTATTTT
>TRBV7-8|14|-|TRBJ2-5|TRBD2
CASCLGGGQETQYF
TGTGCCAGCTGCTTGGGGGGGGGCCAAGAGACCCAGTACTTC
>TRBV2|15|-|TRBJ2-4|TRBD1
CASSAPGQGRNIQYF
TGTGCCAGCAGTGCTCCGGGACAGGGTCGAAACATTCAGTACTTC
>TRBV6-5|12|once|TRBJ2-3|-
CASEPHRDTQYF
TGTGCATCTGAACCACACCGGGATACGCAGTATTTT
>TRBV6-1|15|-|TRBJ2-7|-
CASSESMGAPYEQYF
TGTGCCAGCAGTGAATCCATGGGAGCCCCCTACGAGCAGTACTTC
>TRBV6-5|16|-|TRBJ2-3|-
CASTYSWGRRFDTQYF
TGTGCCAGCACCTACTCGTGGGGGCGCCGATTTGACACGCAGTATTTT